The 16 T cell receptor beta chains reported below all come from one sample, sequenced in a study of cytomegalovirus exposure and HLA in healthy donors. 60 Vbeta and 13 Jbeta primers were used in PCR. The method was immunoSEQ multiplex PCR; TCRdb's version includes in-frame clones alone and lacks a portion of them. The sample carries some 130,000 clones, around 63% recorded once. Sequenced: PBMCs. The receptors stem from a human donor in good health.

This sequence joins TRBV18 and TRBJ2-5; 13 bases fit TRBD2. The CDR3 loop spans 16 amino acids. The germline CDR1 and CDR2 sequences are KGHSH and LQKENI. The V segment lost 1 base and the J segment 3 bases; nucleotides outside the gene matches: 2. The CDR3 loop is CASSPRTSGREETQYF. Here the CDR3 DNA reads TGTGCCAGCTCACCACGAACTAGCGGGAGGGAAGAGACCCAGTACTTC.

This clone was detected only a few times. The genes are TRBV7-8 and TRBJ1-3; D not certain. The CDR3 is 14 residues long. The germline V and J ends were trimmed by 8 bases and 0 bases, with 11 bases remaining between them. CDR1 SGHVS and CDR2 FQNEAQ come from the germline V gene. The CDR3 DNA follows: TGTGCCAGCCGTAAGTTGGCCTCTGGAAACACCATATATTTT. It specifies CASRKLASGNTIYF.

The chain has TRBV11-2 and TRBJ2-1, with D unclear. Trimming cost V 4 bases and J 5 bases, with 15 bases left between them. This CDR3 spans 15 amino acids. The germline V gene has CDR1 SGHAT and CDR2 FQNNGV. In DNA, the CDR3 is TGTGCCAGCAGCTCGCCCCCTCTAGGTCACAATGAGCAGTTCTTC. It specifies CASSSPPLGHNEQFF. The full variable domain, in which reference TRBV11-2 and TRBJ2-1 provide the parts outside the CDR3, is EAGVAQSPRYKIIEKRQSVAFWCNPISGHATLYWYQQILGQGPKLLIQFQNNGVVDDSQLPKDRFSAERLKGVDSTLKIQPAKLEDSAVYLCASSSPPLGHNEQFFGPGTRLTVL.

This rearrangement joins TRBV4-2 to TRBJ2-1, with 11 nucleotides matching TRBD2. J lost 6 bases, V lost 0 bases, and 10 bases had no gene match. This CDR3 contains 18 residues. The germline V gene has CDR1 LGHNA and CDR2 YNFKEQ. The CDR3 DNA reads as TGTGCCAGCAGCCAAGATTTTGCTAGCGGGAGGTGGGGCAATGAGCAGTTCTTC. Its protein product is CASSQDFASGRWGNEQFF.

This clone was detected once. The rearrangement joins TRBV27 to TRBJ1-1; no firm D call. Germline-derived CDR1 and CDR2 are MNHEY and SMNVEV (reference sequence). There are 16 residues in the CDR3. V dropped 2 bases and J dropped 3 bases, with 16 bases sitting between them. The CDR3 DNA reads as TGTGCCAGCAGTTTACTTTACCCCGGCGGTGACACTGAAGCTTTCTTT. Translated: CASSLLYPGGDTEAFF.

This clone was counted at least ten times. J is TRBJ2-1 and V is TRBV19, with a weak D call TRBD2 (6 bases). This CDR3 has 17 residues. V lost 6 bases and J lost 3, with 21 bases in between. Germline CDR1 is LNHDA and CDR2 is SQIVND (reference sequence). CDR3 amino acids: CASRIRGLGLSYNEQFF. The CDR3 DNA is TGTGCCAGTAGGATCCGGGGGTTGGGACTGAGCTACAATGAGCAGTTCTTC.

This clone has a handful of counts. The chain has TRBV9 and TRBJ2-1, with TRBD2 matching 11 bases. Germline assignment: CDR1 SGDLS and CDR2 YYNGEE. This CDR3 region has 19 residues. V trimming: 0 bases; J trimming: 3 bases; junction bases outside the gene matches: 11. The chain's CDR3 is CASSVGRTSGRNGYNEQFF. The CDR3 coding sequence is TGTGCCAGCAGCGTAGGCAGGACTAGCGGGCGAAACGGCTACAATGAGCAGTTCTTC.

V and J are TRBV2 and TRBJ2-2, with D possibly TRBD1 on 6 matching bases. Trimming took 6 bases from V and 0 from J, leaving 14 bases between them. Germline V gives CDR1 SNHLY, CDR2 FYNNEI. CDR3 length: 16 residues. CDR3 protein: CASSSNRAANTGELFF. In DNA, the CDR3 is TGTGCCAGCAGCTCAAACAGGGCTGCGAACACCGGGGAGCTGTTTTTT.

This clone has only a few counts. The J gene is TRBJ1-1, the V gene TRBV19, with TRBD1 matching over 8 bases. The CDR3 sequence is 13 residues long. The junction had 5 bases not matched to a gene; V was cut back by 8 bases and J by 3 bases. The germline V gene encodes CDR1 LNHDA and CDR2 SQIVND (reference sequence). The CDR3 sequence: CASFGQGYTEAFF. CDR3 in DNA: TGTGCCAGTTTCGGACAGGGCTACACTGAAGCTTTCTTT.

This clone showed up just once. The chain joins TRBV29-1 to TRBJ2-3, with 10 bases lining up with TRBD2. Germline trimming cut 6 bases from V and 0 bases from J; bases unmatched to any gene: 3. The CDR3 runs 14 residues. The V gene's germline CDR1 is SQVTM and CDR2 ANQGSEA. CDR3 sequence reads: CSVSLAGSTDTQYF. The CDR3 nucleotides are TGCAGCGTGTCACTAGCGGGGAGCACAGATACGCAGTATTTT.

V gene TRBV10-1 combines with J gene TRBJ2-1, with a possible D match to TRBD2 (5 bases). Germline V gives CDR1 WNHNN, CDR2 SYGVQD (reference sequence). This CDR3 comprises 14 residues. Trimming removed 3 bases at V and 7 bases at J, with 13 bases between. CDR3 region: CASSEMLPGNEQFF. CDR3 DNA sequence: TGCGCCAGCAGTGAAATGCTCCCGGGAAATGAGCAGTTCTTC.

This clone was seen a handful of times. V is TRBV5-1 and J is TRBJ2-5; possibly TRBD1 for D (7 bases). Germline V lookup: CDR1 SGHRS, CDR2 YFSETQ. V was shortened by 4 bases and J by 4 bases, with 11 bases between the two germline ends. The CDR3 sequence is 13 residues long. The CDR3, as DNA: TGCGCCAGCAGCCCCCAGGGGGGAGAGACCCAGTACTTC. This codes for CASSPQGGETQYF.

The chain couples TRBV6-1 to TRBJ1-5; 7 bases map to TRBD1. V gave up 7 bases and J gave up 7 bases; unmatched junction bases: 13. The CDR3 length is 15 residues. The germline CDR1 and CDR2 sequences are MNHNS and SASEGT. The DNA for the CDR3 is TGTGCCAGCACCGAAGAACTACAGGGGAGGCAGCCCCAGCATTTT. Translated, it gives CASTEELQGRQPQHF.

This clone has only a few counts. J is TRBJ1-1 and V is TRBV28, with D uncertain. This CDR3 spans 17 amino acids. Germline V gene sequence: CDR1 MDHEN, CDR2 SYDVKM. V lost 0 bases, J lost 3 bases, and 17 bases lay in between. The CDR3: CASSLWEMTHADTEAFF. In DNA, the CDR3 is TGTGCCAGCAGTTTATGGGAAATGACCCATGCGGACACTGAAGCTTTCTTT.

The chain links TRBV6-1 to TRBJ2-7; 8 nucleotides agree with TRBD2. Looked up from germline, CDR1 is MNHNS and CDR2 is SASEGT. The CDR3 is 15 amino acids. V lost 8 bases and J lost 0; bases outside the gene matches: 9. CDR3 bases: TGTGCCAGCGTCCATAGCGGGGTCAGCTCCTACGAGCAGTACTTC. Amino acid sequence: CASVHSGVSSYEQYF.

This clone has more than one count but fewer than ten. V usage is TRBV28 and J usage is TRBJ2-5, with D unresolved. The CDR3 has 10 amino acids. V was pared by 4 bases and J by 5 bases, with 2 bases between. From germline, CDR1 is MDHEN and CDR2 SYDVKM. The CDR3 sequence is CASSSETQYF. The CDR3 DNA reads as TGTGCCAGCAGTTCGGAGACCCAGTACTTC.